This T cell receptor (beta chain) came from a study of CD8 T cells in Susac syndrome. Overall study: Patients with Susac syndrome were therapy-naive, on corticosteroids, or on intravenous immunoglobulin alone at blood draw.

Negative isolation yielded the CD8+ and CD4+ T cells, while FACS enriched the TEMRA cells. After extraction with the RNeasy kit, roughly 0.45 to 1 ug of the RNA was reverse transcribed using random hexamers. One entry per CDR3 protein, called by TCRdb with MiXCR from the immunoSEQ multiplex PCR reads. The data hold approximately 210,000 distinct CDR3 sequences, with less than 95% observed a single time. Trimming stripped 5 bases from V and 1 base from J, with 17 bases between. Germline V gives CDR1 MNHNS, CDR2 SASEGT. The CDR3 consists of 17 residues. Study observations and caveats: None of the CD4+ T cell repertoires in Susac syndrome showed clonal expansion.

A note on this clonotype: Antigen specificity is unknown.

The source is a human donor with Susac syndrome. The chain joins TRBV6-1 to TRBJ1-4, with D possibly matching TRBD1 (6 bases). Source material: CD4+ T cells from PBMCs. The CDR3, as DNA: TGTGCCAGCAGTCCCCGGGGAGGGGGACTAACTAATGAAAAACTGTTTTTT. The encoded protein is CASSPRGGGLTNEKLFF.